This T cell receptor beta chain came from a study of T cell responses to AZD1222 COVID-19 vaccine. The protocol was immunoSEQ multiplex PCR, while the TCRdb copy is restricted to in-frame clones and leaves out a portion. The sample yields about 85,000 clones, 86% seen once. CDR3 length: 14 residues. The V gene's germline CDR1 is SQVTM and CDR2 ANQGSEA. Trimming removed 4 bases from V and 1 base from J, with 14 bases in between. Concerning this clone itself: Its target is not known.

Notes on the study in general: Among the donors, most were white British and more were female, and clonal diversity was possibly underestimated. Vaccination with two AZD1222 doses was followed by a rise in Spike-specific TCR breadth and depth. Repertoire sampling occurred only after the peak T cell response.

The rearrangement joins TRBV29-1 to TRBJ2-7; D not certain. Sequencing was performed on peripheral blood, taken on day 0 of AZD1222 vaccination. The TCR sequence derives from an adult in good health. CDR3 loop: CSVGGTEGSYEQYF. The CDR3 nucleotides are TGCAGCGTTGGGGGTACGGAAGGGTCCTACGAGCAGTACTTC.